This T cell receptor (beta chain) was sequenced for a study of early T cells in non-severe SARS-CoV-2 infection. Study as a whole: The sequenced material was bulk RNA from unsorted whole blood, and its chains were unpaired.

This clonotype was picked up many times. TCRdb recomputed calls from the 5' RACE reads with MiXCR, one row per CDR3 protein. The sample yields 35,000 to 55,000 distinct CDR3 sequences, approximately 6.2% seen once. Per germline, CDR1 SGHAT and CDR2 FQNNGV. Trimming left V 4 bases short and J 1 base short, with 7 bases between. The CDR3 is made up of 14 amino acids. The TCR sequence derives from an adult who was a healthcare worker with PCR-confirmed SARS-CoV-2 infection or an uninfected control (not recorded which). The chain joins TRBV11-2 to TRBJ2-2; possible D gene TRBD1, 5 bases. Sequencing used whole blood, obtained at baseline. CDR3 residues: CASSSGQNTGELFF. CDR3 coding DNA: TGTGCCAGCAGCTCCGGACAGAACACCGGGGAGCTGTTTTTT.